This is a list of T cell receptor beta chains from one sample in a study of cytomegalovirus exposure and HLA in healthy donors. Only in-frame clones appear in the TCRdb table, and some are missing; sequencing was by immunoSEQ multiplex PCR. The table shows a few hundred thousand clones, with approximately 80% occurring only once. Sequenced sample: PBMCs. Every receptor here comes from a woman aged 25-40 years in good health and CMV-seropositive. Each CDR3 is given with its conserved first and last residue. D genes are given only for firm matches. Expanded clones are given a class, and other clones once, few, many or no size at all.

v_call	clone_size	d_call	j_call	cdr3_aa	cdr3_nt
TRBV28	.	TRBD2	TRBJ2-7	CASSLGTSHEQYF	TGTGCCAGCAGTTTGGGGACTAGTCACGAGCAGTACTTC
TRBV2	.	.	TRBJ1-1	CASSRRGLDTEAFF	TGTGCCAGCAGTCGGAGAGGGTTGGACACTGAAGCTTTCTTT
TRBV30	.	.	TRBJ2-3	CAWSEGVNTDTQYF	TGTGCCTGGAGTGAGGGGGTTAACACAGATACGCAGTATTTT
TRBV27	.	TRBD2	TRBJ2-1	CASSTSGAYNEQFF	TGTGCCAGCAGTACTAGCGGAGCCTACAATGAGCAGTTCTTC
TRBV6-1	few	.	TRBJ2-3	CASRTGPSLTDTQYF	TGTGCCAGCAGGACAGGTCCTTCCCTCACAGATACGCAGTATTTT
TRBV6-1	.	TRBD2	TRBJ2-7	CASSERTSGSYEQYF	TGTGCCAGCAGTGAACGGACTAGCGGGAGCTACGAGCAGTACTTC
TRBV30	.	.	TRBJ1-1	CAWSDRTEAFF	TGTGCCTGGAGCGACAGGACTGAAGCTTTCTTT
TRBV5-1	.	TRBD2	TRBJ2-1	CASSAGGPVNEQFF	TGCGCCAGCAGCGCGGGAGGGCCCGTCAATGAGCAGTTCTTC
TRBV27	.	.	TRBJ1-1	CASSYIGQKAFF	TGTGCCAGCAGTTATATCGGACAGAAGGCTTTCTTT
TRBV20-1	.	.	TRBJ2-3	CSASGTDTQYF	TGCAGTGCTTCGGGGACAGATACGCAGTATTTT
TRBV13	.	.	TRBJ2-7	CASRYGQTYEQYF	TGTGCCAGCAGATACGGACAGACCTACGAGCAGTACTTC
TRBV28	.	.	TRBJ1-3	CASRPEGFSGNTIYF	TGTGCCAGCCGCCCCGAAGGGTTCTCTGGAAACACCATATATTTT
TRBV5-1	.	.	TRBJ2-7	CASSLEAAAGAYEQYF	TGCGCCAGCAGCTTGGAGGCTGCGGCAGGTGCCTACGAGCAGTACTTC
TRBV7-9	.	.	TRBJ2-7	CASSSSLAHEQYF	TGTGCCAGCAGCTCATCACTAGCCCACGAGCAGTACTTC
TRBV27	once	.	TRBJ2-7	CASSGQPETYEQYF	TGTGCCAGCAGCGGACAGCCCGAGACCTACGAGCAGTACTTC
TRBV4-3	.	.	TRBJ1-1	CASSLLDGMNTEAFF	TGCGCCAGCAGCCTTTTAGACGGGATGAACACTGAAGCTTTCTTT
TRBV6-1	.	.	TRBJ1-3	CASSDGVNSGNTIYF	TGTGCCAGCAGTGATGGGGTGAACTCTGGAAACACCATATATTTT
TRBV27	.	TRBD2	TRBJ2-7	CASSPLTGRASSYEQYF	TGTGCCAGCAGCCCTCTGACCGGGAGGGCAAGCTCCTACGAGCAGTACTTC
TRBV30	.	.	TRBJ2-7	CAWSPPGTPYEQYF	TGTGCCTGGAGCCCACCCGGGACGCCCTACGAGCAGTACTTC
TRBV28	.	.	TRBJ1-4	CASKPQAAEKLFF	TGTGCCAGCAAACCCCAGGCGGCTGAAAAACTGTTTTTT
TRBV30	.	.	TRBJ1-1	CAWSVGPYSNTEAFF	TGTGCCTGGAGTGTTGGGCCCTATTCGAACACTGAAGCTTTCTTT
TRBV28	once	TRBD1	TRBJ2-7	CASSIGQAYEQYF	TGTGCCAGCAGTATTGGACAGGCCTACGAGCAGTACTTC
TRBV12-5	.	.	TRBJ1-3	CASGLGGTGNTIYF	TGTGCTAGTGGTTTGGGGGGCACTGGAAACACCATATATTTT
TRBV10-3	.	.	TRBJ2-1	CAISARESSYNEQFF	TGTGCCATCAGTGCACGGGAAAGCTCCTACAATGAGCAGTTCTTC
TRBV10-1	.	TRBD2	TRBJ2-1	CASSESLAGSYNEQFF	TGCGCCAGCAGTGAGTCCTTAGCGGGCTCCTACAATGAGCAGTTCTTC
TRBV13	.	TRBD1	TRBJ1-4	CASSFQGADEKLFF	TGTGCCAGCAGTTTCCAGGGGGCGGATGAAAAACTGTTTTTT
TRBV30	.	TRBD2	TRBJ2-2	CAWSSGTRPGELFF	TGTGCCTGGAGCTCCGGGACTAGGCCCGGGGAGCTGTTTTTT
TRBV6-6	.	.	TRBJ2-7	CASSYQSYEQYF	TGTGCCAGCAGTTATCAATCCTACGAGCAGTACTTC
TRBV7-2	once	TRBD2	TRBJ2-7	CASSPGLVSEQYF	TGTGCCAGCAGCCCGGGACTAGTGAGCGAGCAGTACTTC
TRBV5-1	.	.	TRBJ2-2	CASSFGAGNTGELFF	TGCGCCAGCAGCTTTGGAGCGGGGAACACCGGGGAGCTGTTTTTT
TRBV13	.	.	TRBJ2-1	CALLHGFNEQFF	TGTGCCCTACTACATGGGTTCAATGAGCAGTTCTTC
TRBV2	.	TRBD1	TRBJ1-3	CASSPGQGSGNTIYF	TGTGCCAGCAGTCCTGGACAGGGCTCTGGAAACACCATATATTTT
TRBV15	.	.	TRBJ2-1	CATSRDQVGLEQFF	TGTGCCACCAGCAGAGATCAAGTGGGATTAGAGCAGTTCTTC